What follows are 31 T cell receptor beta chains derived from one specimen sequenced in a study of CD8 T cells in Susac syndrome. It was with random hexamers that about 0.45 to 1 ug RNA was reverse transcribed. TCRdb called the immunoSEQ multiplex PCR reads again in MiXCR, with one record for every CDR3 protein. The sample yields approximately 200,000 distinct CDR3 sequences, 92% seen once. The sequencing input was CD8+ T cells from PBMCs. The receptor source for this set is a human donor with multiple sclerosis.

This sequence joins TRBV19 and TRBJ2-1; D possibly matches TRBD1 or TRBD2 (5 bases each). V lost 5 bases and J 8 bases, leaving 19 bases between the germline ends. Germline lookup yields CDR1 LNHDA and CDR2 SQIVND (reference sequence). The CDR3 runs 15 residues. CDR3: CASSHGTVMVHEQFF. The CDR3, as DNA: TGTGCCAGTAGTCATGGGACCGTTATGGTCCATGAGCAGTTCTTC.

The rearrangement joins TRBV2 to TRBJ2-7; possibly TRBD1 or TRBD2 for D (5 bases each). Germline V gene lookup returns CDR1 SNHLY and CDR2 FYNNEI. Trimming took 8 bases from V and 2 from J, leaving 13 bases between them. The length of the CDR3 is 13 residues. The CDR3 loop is CASRDPVAYEQYF. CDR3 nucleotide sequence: TGTGCCAGCCGGGACCCGGTGGCCTACGAGCAGTACTTC.

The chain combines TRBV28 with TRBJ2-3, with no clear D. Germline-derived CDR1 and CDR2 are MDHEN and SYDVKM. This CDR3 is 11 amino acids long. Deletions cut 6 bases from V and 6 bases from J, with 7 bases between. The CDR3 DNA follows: TGTGCCAGCAGCTACCGTGATACGCAGTATTTT. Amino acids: CASSYRDTQYF.

The CDR3 DNA reads TGTGCCAGCAGTGACTCTCCGGGGGGTGCCTTTGGCGAGCAGTACTTC. This encodes CASSDSPGGAFGEQYF. The rearrangement links TRBV27 to TRBJ2-7, with 7 bases lining up with TRBD2. The CDR3 consists of 16 residues. V shed 5 bases and J 6 bases; nucleotides not matched to a gene: 16. The germline V gene has CDR1 MNHEY and CDR2 SMNVEV (reference sequence).

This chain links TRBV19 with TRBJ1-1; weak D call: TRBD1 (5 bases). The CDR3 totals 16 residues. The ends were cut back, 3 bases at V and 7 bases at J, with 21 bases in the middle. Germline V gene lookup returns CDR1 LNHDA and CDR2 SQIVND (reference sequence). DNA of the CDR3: TGTGCCAGTAGTATCCCCCGGGGACCAAGAAATGATGAAGCTTTCTTT. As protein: CASSIPRGPRNDEAFF.

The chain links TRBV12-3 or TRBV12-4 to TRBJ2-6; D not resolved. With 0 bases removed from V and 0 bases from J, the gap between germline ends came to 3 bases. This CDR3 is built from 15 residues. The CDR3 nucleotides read TGTGCCAGCAGTTTAGCCCTCTCTGGGGCCAACGTCCTGACTTTC. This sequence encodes CASSLALSGANVLTF.

CDR3 bases: TGTGCCAGCAGCCAAGTAGACGGAACTAATGAAAAACTGTTTTTT. The encoded protein is CASSQVDGTNEKLFF. The rearrangement joins TRBV4-2 to TRBJ1-4; no definite D call. Deletions cut 1 base from V and 1 base from J, with 7 bases between. Germline lookup yields CDR1 LGHNA and CDR2 YNFKEQ. The CDR3 has 15 residues.

For the CDR3, the DNA is TGTGCCAGCAGCCAAGATGCGGGGGGGTCCTACAATGAGCAGTTCTTC. Translation: CASSQDAGGSYNEQFF. The chain is built from TRBV3-1 and TRBJ2-1; 9 nucleotides line up with TRBD2. Germline V CDR1 and CDR2: LGHDT, YNNKEL (reference sequence). V gave up 0 bases and J gave up 1 base; unmatched junction bases: 1. The CDR3 length is 16 residues.

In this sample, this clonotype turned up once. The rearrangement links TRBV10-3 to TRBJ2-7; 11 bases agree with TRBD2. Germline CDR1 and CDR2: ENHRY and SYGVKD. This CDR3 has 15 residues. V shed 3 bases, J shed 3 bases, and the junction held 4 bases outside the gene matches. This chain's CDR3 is CAISEPLAGGYEQYF. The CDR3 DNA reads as TGTGCCATCAGTGAACCCCTAGCGGGGGGCTACGAGCAGTACTTC.

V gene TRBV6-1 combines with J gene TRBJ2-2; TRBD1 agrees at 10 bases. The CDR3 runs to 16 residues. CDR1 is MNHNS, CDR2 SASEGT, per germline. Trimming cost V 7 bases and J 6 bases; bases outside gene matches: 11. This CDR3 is CASKRSGDRGPGELFF. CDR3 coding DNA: TGTGCCAGCAAAAGATCTGGGGACAGGGGTCCCGGGGAGCTGTTTTTT.

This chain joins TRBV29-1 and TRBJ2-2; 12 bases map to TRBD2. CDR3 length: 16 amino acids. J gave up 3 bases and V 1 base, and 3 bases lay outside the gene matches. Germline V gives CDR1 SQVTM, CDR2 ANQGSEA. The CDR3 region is CSVEASSGRDTGELFF. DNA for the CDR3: TGCAGCGTTGAAGCCTCTAGCGGGAGGGACACCGGGGAGCTGTTTTTT.

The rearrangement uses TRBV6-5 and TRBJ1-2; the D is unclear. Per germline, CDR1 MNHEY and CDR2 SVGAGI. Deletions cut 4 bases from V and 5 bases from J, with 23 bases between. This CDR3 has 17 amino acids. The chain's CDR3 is CASSFYAHKSSRYGYTF. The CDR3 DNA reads TGTGCCAGCAGTTTTTACGCCCACAAGTCCTCCCGGTATGGCTACACCTTC.

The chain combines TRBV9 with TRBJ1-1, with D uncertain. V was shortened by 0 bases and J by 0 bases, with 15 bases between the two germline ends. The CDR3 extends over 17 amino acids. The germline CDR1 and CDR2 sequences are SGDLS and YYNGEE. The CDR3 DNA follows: TGTGCCAGCAGCGTAGGCGCTCAGGTCCCTATGAACACTGAAGCTTTCTTT. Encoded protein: CASSVGAQVPMNTEAFF.

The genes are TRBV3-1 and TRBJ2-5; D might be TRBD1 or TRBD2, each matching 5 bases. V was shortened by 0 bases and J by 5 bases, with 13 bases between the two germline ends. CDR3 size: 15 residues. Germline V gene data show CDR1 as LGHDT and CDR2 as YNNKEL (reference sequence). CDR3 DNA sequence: TGTGCCAGCAGCCAAGATGAGGGGACGAAGGAGACCCAGTACTTC. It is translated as CASSQDEGTKETQYF.

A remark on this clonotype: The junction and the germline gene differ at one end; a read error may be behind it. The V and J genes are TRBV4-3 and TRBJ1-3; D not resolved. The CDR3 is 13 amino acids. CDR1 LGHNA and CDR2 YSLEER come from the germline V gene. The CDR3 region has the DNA TGCGCCAGCAGCCAAGCTTCTGAAAACACCATATATTTT. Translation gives CASSQASENTIYF.

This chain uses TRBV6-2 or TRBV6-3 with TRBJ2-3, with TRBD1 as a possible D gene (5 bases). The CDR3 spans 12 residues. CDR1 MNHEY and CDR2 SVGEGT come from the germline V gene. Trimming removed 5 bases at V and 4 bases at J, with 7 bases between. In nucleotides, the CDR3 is TGTGCCAGCAGTCTGGGGCCAGATACGCAGTATTTT. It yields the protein CASSLGPDTQYF.

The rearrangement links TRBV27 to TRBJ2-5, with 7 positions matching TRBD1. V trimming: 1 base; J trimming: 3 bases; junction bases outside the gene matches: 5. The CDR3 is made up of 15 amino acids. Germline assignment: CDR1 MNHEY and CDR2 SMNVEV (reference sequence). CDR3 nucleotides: TGTGCCAGCAGTTTATGGGGACAGAGGGAAGAGACCCAGTACTTC. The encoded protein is CASSLWGQREETQYF.

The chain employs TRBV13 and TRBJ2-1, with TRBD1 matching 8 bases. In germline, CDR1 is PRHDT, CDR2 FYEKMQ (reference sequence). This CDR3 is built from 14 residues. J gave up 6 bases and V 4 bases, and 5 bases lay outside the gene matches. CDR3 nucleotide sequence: TGTGCCAGCAGCTCGGGACAGGTCCGCAATGAGCAGTTCTTC. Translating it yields CASSSGQVRNEQFF.

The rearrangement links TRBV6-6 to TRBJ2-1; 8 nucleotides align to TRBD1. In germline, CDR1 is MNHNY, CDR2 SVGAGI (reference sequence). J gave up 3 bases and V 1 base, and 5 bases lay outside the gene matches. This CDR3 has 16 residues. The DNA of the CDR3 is TGTGCCAGCAGTTACTATACAGGGGGGTTCTACAATGAGCAGTTCTTC. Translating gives CASSYYTGGFYNEQFF.

For the CDR3, the DNA is TGTGCCAGCAGCCCAGACAAGCCGGCGAACACCGGGGAGCTGTTTTTT. Translated: CASSPDKPANTGELFF. This chain links TRBV7-9 with TRBJ2-2; D is unresolved. Trimming cost V 5 bases and J 0 bases, with 13 bases left between them. Germline CDR1 is SEHNR and CDR2 is FQNEAQ (reference sequence). This CDR3 region has 16 residues.

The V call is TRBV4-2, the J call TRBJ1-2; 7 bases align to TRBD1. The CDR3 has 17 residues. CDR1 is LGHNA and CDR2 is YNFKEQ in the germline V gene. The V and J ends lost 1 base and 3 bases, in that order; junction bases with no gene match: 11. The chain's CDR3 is CASSQALPDGTDYGYTF. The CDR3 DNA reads TGTGCCAGCAGCCAAGCTTTGCCTGACGGGACAGACTATGGCTACACCTTC.

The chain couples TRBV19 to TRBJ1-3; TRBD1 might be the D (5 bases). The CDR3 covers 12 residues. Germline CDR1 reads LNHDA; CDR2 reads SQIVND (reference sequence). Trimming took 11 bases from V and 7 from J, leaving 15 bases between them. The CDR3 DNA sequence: TGTGCCCTCTGGCGGGACGGCAACACCATATATTTT. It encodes CALWRDGNTIYF.

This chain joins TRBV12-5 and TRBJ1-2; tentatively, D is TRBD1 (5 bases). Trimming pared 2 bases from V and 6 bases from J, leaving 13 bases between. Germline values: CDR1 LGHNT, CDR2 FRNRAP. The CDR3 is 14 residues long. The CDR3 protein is CASGLKTAEDGYTF. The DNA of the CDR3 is TGTGCTAGTGGTTTGAAGACAGCCGAGGATGGCTACACCTTC.

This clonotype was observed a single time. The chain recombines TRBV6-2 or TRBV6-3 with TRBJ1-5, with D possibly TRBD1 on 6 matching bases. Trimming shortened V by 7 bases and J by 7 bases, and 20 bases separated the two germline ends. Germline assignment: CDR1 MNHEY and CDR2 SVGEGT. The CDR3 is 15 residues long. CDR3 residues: CASTLGAGSTQPQHF. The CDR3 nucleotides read TGTGCCAGCACCTTGGGGGCGGGAAGCACCCAGCCCCAGCATTTT.

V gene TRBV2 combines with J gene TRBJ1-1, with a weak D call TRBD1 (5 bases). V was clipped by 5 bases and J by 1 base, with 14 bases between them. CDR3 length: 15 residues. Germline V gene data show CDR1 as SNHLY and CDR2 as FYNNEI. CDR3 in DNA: TGTGCCAGCAGTCCAACTCCAGACAGGAACACTGAAGCTTTCTTT. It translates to CASSPTPDRNTEAFF.

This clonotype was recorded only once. CDR3 bases: TGTGCCAGCAGGACAGGGGACGACGGGGAGCTGTTTTTT. Protein: CASRTGDDGELFF. This chain uses TRBV9 with TRBJ2-2, with 8 nucleotides matching TRBD1. Germline V gene data show CDR1 as SGDLS and CDR2 as YYNGEE. The CDR3 is 13 amino acids. After removal of 5 bases from V and 7 bases from J, the junction contained 4 bases not matched to a gene. The whole variable domain, filled in from reference TRBV9 and TRBJ2-2, reads DSGVTQTPKHLITATGQRVTLRCSPRSGDLSVYWYQQSLDQGLQFLIQYYNGEERAKGNILERFSAQQFPDLHSELNLSSLELGDSALYFCASRTGDDGELFFGEGSRLTVL.

CDR3 nucleotide sequence: TGCGCCAGCAGCTCGGGGACAGGGGCCATCACAGATACGCAGTATTTT. Translating it yields CASSSGTGAITDTQYF. V usage is TRBV5-1 and J usage is TRBJ2-3; 10 positions agree with TRBD1. Germline CDR1 is SGHRS and CDR2 is YFSETQ. The CDR3 contains 16 residues. Trimming removed 3 bases from V and 2 bases from J; junction bases left unmatched: 6.

CDR3: CASSRDGTGDTQYF. The CDR3 nucleotides read TGTGCCAGCAGCAGGGACGGGACGGGGGATACGCAGTATTTT. V and J are TRBV5-6 and TRBJ2-3; either TRBD1 or TRBD2 may supply D (5 bases each). The CDR3 contains 14 residues. CDR1 is SGHDT and CDR2 is YYEEEE in the germline V gene. Trimming took 4 bases from V and 6 from J, leaving 15 bases between them.

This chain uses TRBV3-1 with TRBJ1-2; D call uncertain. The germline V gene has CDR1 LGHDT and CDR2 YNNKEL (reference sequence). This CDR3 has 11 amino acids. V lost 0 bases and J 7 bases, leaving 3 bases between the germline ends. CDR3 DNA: TGTGCCAGCAGCCAAGAGCGTGGCTACACCTTC. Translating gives CASSQERGYTF.

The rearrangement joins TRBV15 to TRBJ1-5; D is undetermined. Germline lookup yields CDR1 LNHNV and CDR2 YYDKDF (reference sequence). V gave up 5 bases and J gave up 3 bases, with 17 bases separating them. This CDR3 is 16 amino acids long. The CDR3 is CATSRGPSSANQPQHF. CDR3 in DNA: TGTGCCACCAGCCGTGGGCCGTCAAGCGCCAATCAGCCCCAGCATTTT.

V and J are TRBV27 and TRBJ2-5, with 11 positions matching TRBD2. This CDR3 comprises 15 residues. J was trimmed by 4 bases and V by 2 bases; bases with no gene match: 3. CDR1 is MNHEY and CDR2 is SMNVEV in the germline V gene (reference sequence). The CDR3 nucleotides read TGTGCCAGCAGTTTAACTAGCGGGAGTACAGAGACCCAGTACTTC. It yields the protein CASSLTSGSTETQYF.